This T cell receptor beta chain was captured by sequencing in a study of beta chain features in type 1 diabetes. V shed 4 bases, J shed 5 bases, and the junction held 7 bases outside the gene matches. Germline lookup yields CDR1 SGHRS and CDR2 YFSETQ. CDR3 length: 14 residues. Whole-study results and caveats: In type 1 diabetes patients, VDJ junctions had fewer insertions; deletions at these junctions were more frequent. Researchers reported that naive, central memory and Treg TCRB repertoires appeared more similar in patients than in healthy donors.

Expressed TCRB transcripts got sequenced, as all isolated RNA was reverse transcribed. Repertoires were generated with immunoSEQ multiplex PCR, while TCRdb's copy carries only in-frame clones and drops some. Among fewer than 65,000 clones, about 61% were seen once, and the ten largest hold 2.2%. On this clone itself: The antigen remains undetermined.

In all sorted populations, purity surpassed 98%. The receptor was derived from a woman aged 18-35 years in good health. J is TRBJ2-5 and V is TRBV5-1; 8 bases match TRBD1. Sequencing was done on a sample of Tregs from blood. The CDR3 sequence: CASSLSGQEETQYF. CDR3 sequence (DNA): TGCGCCAGCAGCCTGTCGGGACAGGAGGAGACCCAGTACTTC.